Each of the 4 T cell receptor beta chains below was sequenced from the same sample in a study of tumor-infiltrating lymphocytes in primary liver carcinoma. TCR beta cDNA was prepared out of 500 ng total RNA by means of a constant-region primer. ARM-PCR was slightly modified, and three nested multiplex PCR rounds with it gave rise to the TCR beta libraries. Researchers ran the first two PCR rounds for around 10 cycles each with TRBV1-TRBV30 forward primers and a C-beta reverse primer. A single record per CDR3 protein comes from TCRdb applying MiXCR to the multiplex PCR reads. This sample yields around 330,000 distinct CDR3 sequences, of which nearly 60% are seen a single time; about 15% belongs to the top ten. Unsorted whole blood supplied the RNA, and germline DNA was extracted too. The sequenced material came from peripheral blood. The receptors stem from a woman aged 30 to 39 with primary liver carcinoma and hepatitis B virus infection.

For this clonotype: One junction end disagrees with the germline gene, perhaps due to a read error. The chain combines TRBV11-2 with TRBJ2-3; a weak D match, TRBD2 (5 bases). CDR1 and CDR2 (germline): SGHAT, FQNNGV. This CDR3 contains 14 residues. Here the CDR3 reads CASSYEGYTDTKYF. The CDR3 region has the DNA TGCGCCAGCAGCTATGAGGGCTACACAGATACGAAGTATTTT.

Worth noting for this clonotype: Germline is not matched at one junction end, which may reflect a read error. This chain joins TRBV2 and TRBJ2-7, with 11 bases fitting TRBD2. The CDR3 spans 15 residues. Per the germline V gene, CDR1 is SNHLY and CDR2 is FYNNEI. The CDR3 bases are TGTGCCTGCAGTGAGGTAGGGCTAGCGGGAGGCGAGCTATACTTC. Translation: CACSEVGLAGGELYF.

The sample holds a few counts of this clonotype. The chain employs TRBV29-1 and TRBJ2-7; 9 bases match TRBD1. V lost 4 bases and J lost 3; bases outside the gene matches: 7. The CDR3 covers 14 residues. CDR1 and CDR2 (germline): SQVTM, ANQGSEA. In DNA, the CDR3 is TGCAGCGTTGGGGCGGAGGGACAGGGCTACGAGCAGTACTTC. The encoded protein is CSVGAEGQGYEQYF.

This clonotype occurred a few times. The CDR3 DNA follows: TGTGCCACCAGGGAAGGGTCGGCTAATGAAAAACTGTTTTTT. Protein product: CATREGSANEKLFF. V usage is TRBV24-1 and J usage is TRBJ1-4; D is unresolved. Between the trimmed V and J ends, which lost 7 bases and 3 bases, there was a span of 11 bases. The germline V gene encodes CDR1 KGHDR and CDR2 SFDVKD. CDR3 length: 14 residues.